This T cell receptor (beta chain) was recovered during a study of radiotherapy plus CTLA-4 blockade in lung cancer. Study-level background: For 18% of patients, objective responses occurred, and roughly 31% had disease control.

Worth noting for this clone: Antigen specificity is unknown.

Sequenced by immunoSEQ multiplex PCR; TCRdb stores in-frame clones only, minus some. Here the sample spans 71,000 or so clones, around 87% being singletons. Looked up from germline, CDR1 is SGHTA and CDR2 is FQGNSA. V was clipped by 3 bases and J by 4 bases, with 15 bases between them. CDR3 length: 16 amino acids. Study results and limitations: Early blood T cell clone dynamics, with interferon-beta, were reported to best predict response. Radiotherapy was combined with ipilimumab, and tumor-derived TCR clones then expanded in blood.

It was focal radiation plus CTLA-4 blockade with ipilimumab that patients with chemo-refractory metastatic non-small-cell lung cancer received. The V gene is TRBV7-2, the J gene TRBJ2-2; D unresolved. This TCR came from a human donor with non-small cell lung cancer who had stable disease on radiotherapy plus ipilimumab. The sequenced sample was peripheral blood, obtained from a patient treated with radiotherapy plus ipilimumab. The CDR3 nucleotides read TGTGCCAGCAGCTTGGCTTTTAGGGTATCCACCGGGGAGCTGTTTTTT. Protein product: CASSLAFRVSTGELFF. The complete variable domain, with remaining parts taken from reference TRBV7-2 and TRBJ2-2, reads GAGVSQSPSNKVTEKGKDVELRCDPISGHTALYWYRQSLGQGLEFLIYFQGNSAPDKSGLPSDRFSAERTGGSVSTLTIQRTQQEDSAVYLCASSLAFRVSTGELFFGEGSRLTVL.